This TCR beta chain was found in a study of T cell responses to AZD1222 COVID-19 vaccine. Points from the study as a whole: The breadth and depth of Spike-specific TCRs increased once two AZD1222 doses had been given. Most donors were white British, females outnumbered males, and clonal diversity was possibly underestimated. Spike was spanned by vaccine-associated CD4 TCRs, which were dominant at 160-218 and 743-854. The repertoires were collected only after the peak T cell response.

Clones were read by immunoSEQ multiplex PCR, and TCRdb kept only the in-frame ones, dropping some. The data contain 130,000 to 150,000 clones, 82% of them singletons. Trimming pared 4 bases from V and 0 bases from J, leaving 13 bases between. This CDR3 has 15 amino acids. Germline V CDR1 and CDR2: MGHRA, YSYEKL. About this clone itself: Its antigen remains unidentified.

The V and J genes are TRBV4-1 and TRBJ2-7, with a weak D call TRBD2 (6 bases). The source of this sequence is an adult in good health. The sequenced sample was peripheral blood, obtained on day 0 of MenACWY control vaccination. CDR3 nucleotide sequence: TGCGCCAGCAGCCCTGCGGGAAGAGGCTCCTACGAGCAGTACTTC. As protein: CASSPAGRGSYEQYF.